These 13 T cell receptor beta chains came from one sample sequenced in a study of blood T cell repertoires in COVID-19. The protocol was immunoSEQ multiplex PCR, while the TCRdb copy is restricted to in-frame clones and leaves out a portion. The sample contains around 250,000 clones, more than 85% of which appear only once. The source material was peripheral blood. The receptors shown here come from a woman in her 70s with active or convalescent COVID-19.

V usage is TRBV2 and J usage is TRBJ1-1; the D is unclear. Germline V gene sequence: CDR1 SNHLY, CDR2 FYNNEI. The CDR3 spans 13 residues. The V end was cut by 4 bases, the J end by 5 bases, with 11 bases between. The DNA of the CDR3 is TGTGCCAGCAGTGCGTCAGGATATACTGAAGCTTTCTTT. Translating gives CASSASGYTEAFF. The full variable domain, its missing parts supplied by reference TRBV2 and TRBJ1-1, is EPEVTQTPSHQVTQMGQEVILRCVPISNHLYFYWYRQILGQKVEFLVSFYNNEISEKSEIFDDQFSVERPDGSNFTLKIRSTKLEDSAMYFCASSASGYTEAFFGQGTRLTVV.

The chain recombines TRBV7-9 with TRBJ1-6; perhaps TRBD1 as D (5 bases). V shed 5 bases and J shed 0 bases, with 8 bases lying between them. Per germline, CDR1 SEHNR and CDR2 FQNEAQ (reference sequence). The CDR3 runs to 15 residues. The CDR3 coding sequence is TGTGCCAGCAGCCGACAGAGCTCCTATAATTCACCCCTCCACTTT. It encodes CASSRQSSYNSPLHF.

The CDR3 spells CASGTLSYEQYF. For the CDR3, the DNA is TGTGCCTCGGGGACACTTTCCTACGAGCAGTACTTC. The chain joins TRBV5-4 to TRBJ2-7, with D possibly being TRBD1 (6 bases). V lost 10 bases and J lost 1, with 12 bases in between. Germline V gene sequence: CDR1 SGHNT, CDR2 YYREEE (reference sequence). This CDR3 region has 12 residues.

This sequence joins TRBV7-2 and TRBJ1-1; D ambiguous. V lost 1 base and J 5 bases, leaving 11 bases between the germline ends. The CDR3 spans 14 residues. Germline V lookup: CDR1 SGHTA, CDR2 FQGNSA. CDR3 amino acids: CASSLDSSETEAFF. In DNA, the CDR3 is TGTGCCAGCAGCTTAGACTCCTCGGAGACTGAAGCTTTCTTT.

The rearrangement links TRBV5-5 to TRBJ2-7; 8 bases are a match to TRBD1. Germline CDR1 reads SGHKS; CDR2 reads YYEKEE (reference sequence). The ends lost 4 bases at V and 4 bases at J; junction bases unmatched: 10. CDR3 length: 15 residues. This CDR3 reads CASSRDRGLSYEQYF. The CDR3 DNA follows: TGTGCCAGCAGCAGAGACAGGGGACTCTCTTACGAGCAGTACTTC.

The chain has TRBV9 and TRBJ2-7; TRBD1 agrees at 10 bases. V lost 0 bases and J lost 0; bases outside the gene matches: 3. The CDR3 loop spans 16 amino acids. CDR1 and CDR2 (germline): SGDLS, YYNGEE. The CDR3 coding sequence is TGTGCCAGCAGCGTAGGGACAGGGGGGGGCTCCTACGAGCAGTACTTC. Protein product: CASSVGTGGGSYEQYF.

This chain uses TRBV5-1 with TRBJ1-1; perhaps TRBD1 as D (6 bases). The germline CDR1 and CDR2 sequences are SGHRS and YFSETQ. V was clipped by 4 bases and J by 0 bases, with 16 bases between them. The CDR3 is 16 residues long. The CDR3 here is CASSPGRGAMNTEAFF. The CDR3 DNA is TGCGCCAGCAGCCCCGGGCGGGGGGCCATGAACACTGAAGCTTTCTTT.

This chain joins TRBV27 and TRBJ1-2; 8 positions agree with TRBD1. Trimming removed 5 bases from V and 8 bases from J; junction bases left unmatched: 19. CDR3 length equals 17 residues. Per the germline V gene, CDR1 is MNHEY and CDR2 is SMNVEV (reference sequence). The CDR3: CASSPLMTGAIRGGYTF. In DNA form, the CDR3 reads TGTGCCAGCAGTCCCCTTATGACAGGGGCGATCCGGGGGGGCTACACCTTC.

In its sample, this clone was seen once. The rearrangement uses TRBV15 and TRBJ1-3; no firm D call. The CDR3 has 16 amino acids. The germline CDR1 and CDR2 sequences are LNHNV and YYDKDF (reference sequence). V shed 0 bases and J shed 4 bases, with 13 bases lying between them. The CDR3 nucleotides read TGTGCCACCAGCAGAGATCGGGCCGGCGGGGGAAACACCATATATTTT. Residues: CATSRDRAGGGNTIYF.

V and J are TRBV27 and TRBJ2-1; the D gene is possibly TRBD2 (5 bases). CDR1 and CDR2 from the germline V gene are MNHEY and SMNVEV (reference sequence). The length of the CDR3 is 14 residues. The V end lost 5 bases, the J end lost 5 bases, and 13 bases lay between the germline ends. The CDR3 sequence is CASSKLAGNNEQFF. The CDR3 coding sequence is TGTGCCAGCAGTAAATTGGCCGGGAACAATGAGCAGTTCTTC.

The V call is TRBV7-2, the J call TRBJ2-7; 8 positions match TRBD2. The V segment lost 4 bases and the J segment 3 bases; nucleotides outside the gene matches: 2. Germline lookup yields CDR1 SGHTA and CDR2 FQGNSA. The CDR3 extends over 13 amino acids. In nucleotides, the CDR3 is TGTGCCAGCAGCTCGGGGGGGATCTACGAGCAGTACTTC. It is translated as CASSSGGIYEQYF.

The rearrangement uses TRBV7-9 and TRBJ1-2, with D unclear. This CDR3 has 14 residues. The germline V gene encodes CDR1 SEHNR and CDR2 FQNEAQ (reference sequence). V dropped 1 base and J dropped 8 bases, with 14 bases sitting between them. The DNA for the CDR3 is TGTGCCAGCAGCTTAGAGGGAGCGGTGGGCGGCTACACCTTC. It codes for CASSLEGAVGGYTF.

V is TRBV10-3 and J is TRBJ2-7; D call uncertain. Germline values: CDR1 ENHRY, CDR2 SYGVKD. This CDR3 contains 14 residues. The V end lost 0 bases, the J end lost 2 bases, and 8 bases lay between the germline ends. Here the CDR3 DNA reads TGTGCCATCAGTGAGTCGACACTGACCTACGAGCAGTACTTC. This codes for CAISESTLTYEQYF.